This T cell receptor (beta chain) was recovered during a study of blood T cell repertoires in COVID-19. Study-wide background: Samples taken during acute and convalescent COVID-19 were collected in the United States, Italy and Spain. The analysed material was cDNA or gDNA that came from T cells, B-cell-depleted T cells, or PBMCs.

Per the original methods: Reference gene primer amplification gave estimated nucleated cell counts. Profiling relied on immunoSEQ multiplex PCR, and the TCRdb table lists in-frame clones only, not all of them. D and trimming come from the DNA, and the V and J calls and clone size come from that table. Here the sample spans about 73,000 clones, about 83% being singletons. CDR1 SGHRS and CDR2 YFSETQ come from the germline V gene. The CDR3 sequence is 19 residues long. Losses at the gene ends were 4 bases for V and 3 bases for J; bases not matched to a gene: 16. V is TRBV5-1 and J is TRBJ2-3; 11 bases are a match to TRBD2. The clonotype comes from an older woman with acute or convalescent COVID-19. The sample comprised peripheral blood. CDR3 sequence: CASSRRAIVASGGTDTQYF. The CDR3 nucleotides read TGCGCCAGCAGCCGCCGGGCAATCGTCGCTAGCGGGGGGACAGATACGCAGTATTTT.